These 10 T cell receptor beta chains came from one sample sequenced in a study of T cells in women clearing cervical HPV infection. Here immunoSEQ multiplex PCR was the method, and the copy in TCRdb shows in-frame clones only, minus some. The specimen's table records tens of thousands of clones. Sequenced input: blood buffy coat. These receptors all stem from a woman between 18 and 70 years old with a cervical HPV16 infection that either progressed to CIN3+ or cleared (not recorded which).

Incomplete CDR3 DNA: TGCGCCAGCAGCTTGGCCTCAGGGTCCTCCTATAATTCACCC. Amino acid sequence: CASSLASGSSYNSP. The whole CDR3 sequence is CASSLASGSSYNSPLHF. The V gene is TRBV5-1, the J gene TRBJ1-6, with D perhaps matching TRBD1 (5 bases). The CDR3 end lies 3 residues beyond the end of the read and is filled in from the germline J gene. V dropped 0 bases and J dropped 0 bases, with 10 bases sitting between them. Germline CDR1 is SGHRS and CDR2 is YFSETQ. The CDR3 extends over 17 amino acids. The full variable domain, rest sourced from reference TRBV5-1 and TRBJ1-6, is KAGVTQTPRYLIKTRGQQVTLSCSPISGHRSVSWYQQTPGQGLQFLFEYFSETQRNKGNFPGRFSGRQFSNSRSEMNVSTLELGDSALYLCASSLASGSSYNSPLHFGNGTRLTVT.

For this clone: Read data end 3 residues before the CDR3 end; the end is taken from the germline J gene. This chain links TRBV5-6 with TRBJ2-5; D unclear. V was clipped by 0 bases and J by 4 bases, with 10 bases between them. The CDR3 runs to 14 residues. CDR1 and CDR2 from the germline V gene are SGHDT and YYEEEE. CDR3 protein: CASSLAPGGETQYF. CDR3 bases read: TGTGCCAGCAGCTTGGCCCCGGGTGGAGAGACC.

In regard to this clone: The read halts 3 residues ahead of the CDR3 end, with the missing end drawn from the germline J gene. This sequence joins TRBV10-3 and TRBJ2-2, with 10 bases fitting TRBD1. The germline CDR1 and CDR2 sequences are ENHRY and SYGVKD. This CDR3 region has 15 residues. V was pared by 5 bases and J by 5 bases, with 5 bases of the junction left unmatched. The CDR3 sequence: CAISKTGGETGELFF. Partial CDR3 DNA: TGTGCCATCAGTAAGACAGGGGGCGAGACCGGGGAG.

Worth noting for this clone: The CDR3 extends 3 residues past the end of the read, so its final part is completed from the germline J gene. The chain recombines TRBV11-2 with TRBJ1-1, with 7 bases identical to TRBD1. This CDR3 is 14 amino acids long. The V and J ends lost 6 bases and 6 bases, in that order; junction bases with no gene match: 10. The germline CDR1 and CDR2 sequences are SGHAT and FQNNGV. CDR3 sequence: CASSLIGGTAEAFF. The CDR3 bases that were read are TGTGCCAGCAGTCTAATCGGAGGGACAGCTGAA.

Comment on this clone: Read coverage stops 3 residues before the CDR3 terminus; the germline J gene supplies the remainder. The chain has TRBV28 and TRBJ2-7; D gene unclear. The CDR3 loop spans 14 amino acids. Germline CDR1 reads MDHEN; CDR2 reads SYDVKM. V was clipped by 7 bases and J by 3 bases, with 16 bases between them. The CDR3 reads CASNSVKGIYEQYF. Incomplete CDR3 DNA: TGTGCCAGCAACAGTGTTAAGGGTATCTACGAG.

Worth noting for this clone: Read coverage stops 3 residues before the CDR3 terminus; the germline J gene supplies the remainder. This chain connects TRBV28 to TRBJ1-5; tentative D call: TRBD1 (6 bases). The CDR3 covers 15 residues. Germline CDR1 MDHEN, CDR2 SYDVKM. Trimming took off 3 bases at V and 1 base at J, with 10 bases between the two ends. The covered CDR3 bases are TGTGCCAGCAGTTTGGGGACAATGAGCAATCAGCCC. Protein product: CASSLGTMSNQP. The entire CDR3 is CASSLGTMSNQPQHF.

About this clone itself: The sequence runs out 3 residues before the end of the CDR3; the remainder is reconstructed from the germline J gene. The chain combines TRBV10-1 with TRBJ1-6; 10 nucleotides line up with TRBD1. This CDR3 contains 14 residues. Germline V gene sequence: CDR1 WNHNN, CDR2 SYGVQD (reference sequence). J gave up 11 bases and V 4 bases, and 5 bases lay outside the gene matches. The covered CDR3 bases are TGCGCCAGCAGTGGACAGGGGGCAAGGGCACCC. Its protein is CASSGQGARAP. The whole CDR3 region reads CASSGQGARAPLHF.

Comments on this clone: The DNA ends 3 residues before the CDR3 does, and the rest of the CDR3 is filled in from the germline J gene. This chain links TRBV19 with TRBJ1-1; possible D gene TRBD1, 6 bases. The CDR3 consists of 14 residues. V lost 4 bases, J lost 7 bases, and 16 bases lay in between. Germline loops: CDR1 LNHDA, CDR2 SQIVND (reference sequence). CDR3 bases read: TGTGCCAGTAGTACGCCCCTGGGGACACTTGAA. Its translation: CASSTPLGTLE. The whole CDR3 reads CASSTPLGTLEAFF. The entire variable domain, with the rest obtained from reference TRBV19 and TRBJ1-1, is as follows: DGGITQSPKYLFRKEGQNVTLSCEQNLNHDAMYWYRQDPGQGLRLIYYSQIVNDFQKGDIAEGYSVSREKKESFPLTVTSAQKNPTAFYLCASSTPLGTLEAFFGQGTRLTVV.

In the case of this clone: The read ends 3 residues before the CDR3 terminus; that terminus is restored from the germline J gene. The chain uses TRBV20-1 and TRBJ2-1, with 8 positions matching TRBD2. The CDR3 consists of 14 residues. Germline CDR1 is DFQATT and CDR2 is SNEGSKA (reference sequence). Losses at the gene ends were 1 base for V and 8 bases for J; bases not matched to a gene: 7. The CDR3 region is CSARGAGGSHEQFF. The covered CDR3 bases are TGCAGTGCTAGAGGTGCGGGGGGCAGCCATGAG.

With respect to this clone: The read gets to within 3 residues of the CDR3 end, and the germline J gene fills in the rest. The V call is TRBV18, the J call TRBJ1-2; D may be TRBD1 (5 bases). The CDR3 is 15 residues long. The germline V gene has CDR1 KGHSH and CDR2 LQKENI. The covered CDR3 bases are TGTGCCAGCTCACCACCGGGACTAGCGGTTCTCGAC. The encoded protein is CASSPPGLAVLD. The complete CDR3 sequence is CASSPPGLAVLDYTF.